This T cell receptor beta chain was observed in a study of cytomegalovirus exposure and HLA in healthy donors. A single count supports this clone. Its antigen is still unknown. Study-level findings and limits: Data from an earlier analysis indicated that most TCR beta V segments were productive either about 87% or about 30% of the time.

CDR1 is GTSNPN, CDR2 SVGIG, per germline (reference sequence). The CDR3 has 14 residues. V was pared by 2 bases and J by 1 base, with 9 bases between. The PCR employed 60 Vbeta primers together with 13 Jbeta primers. The assay was immunoSEQ multiplex PCR, and TCRdb's table has in-frame clones only and misses some. The table records some 150,000 clones, about 76% of them present only once. This chain connects TRBV30 to TRBJ1-3; tentative D call: TRBD1 (6 bases). The source is a man aged 30-40 years in good health and CMV-seropositive. The sequencing sample was made of PBMCs. In nucleotides, the CDR3 is TGTGCCTGGAGTCCCGGGACATCTGGAAACACCATATATTTT. Translating it yields CAWSPGTSGNTIYF.